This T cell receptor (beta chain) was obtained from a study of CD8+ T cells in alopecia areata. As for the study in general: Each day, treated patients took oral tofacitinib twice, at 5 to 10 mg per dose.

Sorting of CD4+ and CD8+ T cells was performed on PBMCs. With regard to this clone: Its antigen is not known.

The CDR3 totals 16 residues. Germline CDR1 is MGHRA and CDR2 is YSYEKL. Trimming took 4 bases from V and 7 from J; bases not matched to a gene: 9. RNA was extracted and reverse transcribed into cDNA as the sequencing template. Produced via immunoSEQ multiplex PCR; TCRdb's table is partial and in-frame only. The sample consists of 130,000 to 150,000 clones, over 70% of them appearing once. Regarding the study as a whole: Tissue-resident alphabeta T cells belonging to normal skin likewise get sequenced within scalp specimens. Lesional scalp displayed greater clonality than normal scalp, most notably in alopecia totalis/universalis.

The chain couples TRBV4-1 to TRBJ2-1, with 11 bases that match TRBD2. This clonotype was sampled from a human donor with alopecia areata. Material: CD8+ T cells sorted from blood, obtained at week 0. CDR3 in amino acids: CASSLLGTSGSNEQFF. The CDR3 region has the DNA TGCGCCAGCAGCCTCCTAGGCACTAGCGGGAGTAATGAGCAGTTCTTC.